The 4 T cell receptor beta chains presented below share a single source sample, sequenced in a study of spatial heterogeneity in lung cancer. Time point described: sample taken at primary tumor resection. MiXCR was run by TCRdb on the 5' RACE reads, yielding one entry per CDR3 protein. The sample includes some 44,000 distinct CDR3 sequences, roughly an eighth of them seen just once. Sequences were derived from PBMCs, sampled at surgery. The receptors derive from a male donor with early-stage non-small cell lung cancer.

The chain employs TRBV5-1 and TRBJ1-1, with a possible D match to TRBD1 (6 bases). CDR1 and CDR2 (germline): SGHRS, YFSETQ. The V end lost 2 bases, the J end lost 0 bases, and 17 bases lay between the germline ends. The CDR3 sequence is 17 residues long. The CDR3 bases are TGCGCCAGCAGCTTTTTAAGGCCCGGGGGCATGAACACTGAAGCTTTCTTT. The encoded protein is CASSFLRPGGMNTEAFF.

V gene TRBV7-9 combines with J gene TRBJ2-1, with TRBD1 matching 8 bases. V was clipped by 5 bases and J by 1 base; unmatched bases: 4. CDR1 and CDR2 from the germline V gene are SEHNR and FQNEAQ (reference sequence). CDR3 length: 15 amino acids. The CDR3 sequence is CASSRGQGSYNEQFF. For the CDR3, the DNA is TGTGCCAGCAGCCGTGGACAGGGTTCCTACAATGAGCAGTTCTTC.

This clonotype was observed many times. The chain couples TRBV7-2 to TRBJ1-1; D is unresolved. Germline loops: CDR1 SGHTA, CDR2 FQGNSA. The CDR3 runs 13 residues. Trimming left V 5 bases short and J 1 base short, with 8 bases between. CDR3 sequence reads: CASSATWNTEAFF. DNA for the CDR3: TGTGCCAGCAGCGCCACCTGGAACACTGAAGCTTTCTTT.

This clonotype was found once. The chain carries TRBV2 and TRBJ1-5; no clear D gene. This CDR3 contains 13 residues. Deletions cut 4 bases from V and 4 bases from J, with 8 bases between. Germline-derived CDR1 and CDR2 are SNHLY and FYNNEI. CDR3 DNA: TGTGCCAGCAGTGTACAGACAAATCAGCCCCAGCATTTT. Its translation: CASSVQTNQPQHF.